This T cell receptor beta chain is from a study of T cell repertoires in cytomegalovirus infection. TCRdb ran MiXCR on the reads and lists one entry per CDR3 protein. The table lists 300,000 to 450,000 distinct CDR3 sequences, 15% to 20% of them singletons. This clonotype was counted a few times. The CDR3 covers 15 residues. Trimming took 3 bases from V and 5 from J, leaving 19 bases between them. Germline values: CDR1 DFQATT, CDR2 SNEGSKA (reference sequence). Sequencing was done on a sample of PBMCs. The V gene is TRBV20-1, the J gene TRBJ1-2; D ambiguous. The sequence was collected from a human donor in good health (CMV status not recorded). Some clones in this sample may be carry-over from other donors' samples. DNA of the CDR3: TGCAGTGCTAGCCCAACCGTGGTCACACCGTATGGCTACACCTTC. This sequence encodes CSASPTVVTPYGYTF.